These 13 T cell receptor beta chains originate from one sample sequenced in a study of blood T cell repertoires in COVID-19. The data were produced by immunoSEQ multiplex PCR, yet TCRdb's version contains in-frame clones alone and is incomplete. Of some 100,000 clones in the sample, around 85% are singletons; the top ten hold approximately 15%. What was sequenced was peripheral blood. The origin of the receptors is a woman in her sixties or seventies with acute or convalescent COVID-19.

V usage is TRBV10-3 and J usage is TRBJ1-4, with a possible D match to TRBD1 (6 bases). The germline V and J ends were trimmed by 11 bases and 0 bases, with 10 bases remaining between them. Germline loops: CDR1 ENHRY, CDR2 SYGVKD. The CDR3 contains 13 residues. The CDR3 protein is CASRGATNEKLFF. CDR3 sequence (DNA): TGTGCCTCCAGGGGTGCAACTAATGAAAAACTGTTTTTT.

The rearrangement joins TRBV5-1 to TRBJ2-5; TRBD1 matches 8 bases. The junction had 20 bases not matched to a gene; V was cut back by 4 bases and J by 9 bases. CDR1 SGHRS and CDR2 YFSETQ come from the germline V gene. The CDR3 consists of 17 residues. The CDR3 sequence is CASSGQGLVRALDPQYF. Here the CDR3 DNA reads TGCGCCAGCAGCGGACAGGGTTTAGTGCGTGCCTTAGATCCCCAGTACTTC.

The CDR3 DNA follows: TGTGCCAGCAGCGCGGGAAGGGATACTGAAGCTTTCTTT. As protein: CASSAGRDTEAFF. This chain uses TRBV11-2 with TRBJ1-1; D is unclear. The CDR3 sequence is 13 residues long. The ends were cut back, 5 bases at V and 5 bases at J, with 12 bases in the middle. Germline assignment: CDR1 SGHAT and CDR2 FQNNGV.

This rearrangement joins TRBV5-5 to TRBJ2-2; D is unclear. This CDR3 region has 15 residues. Germline values: CDR1 SGHKS, CDR2 YYEKEE (reference sequence). Trimming cost V 7 bases and J 5 bases, with 18 bases left between them. This CDR3 is CASSQARHGTGELFF. Here the CDR3 DNA reads TGTGCCAGCTCCCAAGCGAGGCATGGTACCGGGGAGCTGTTTTTT.

V is TRBV2 and J is TRBJ1-1; D not certain. The CDR3 length is 12 residues. The V gene's germline CDR1 is SNHLY and CDR2 FYNNEI. Trimming pared 7 bases from V and 4 bases from J, leaving 10 bases between. For the CDR3, the DNA is TGTGCCAGCAAATGGCAGGCCACTGAAGCTTTCTTT. It specifies CASKWQATEAFF.

In DNA, the CDR3 is TGTGCCAGCAGTTTGGCGGGGGGGGCGGGAAACTATGGCTACACCTTC. This codes for CASSLAGGAGNYGYTF. The chain carries TRBV6-6 and TRBJ1-2; possibly TRBD1 for D (6 bases). Deletions cut 4 bases from V and 2 bases from J, with 17 bases between. Germline V gene data show CDR1 as MNHNY and CDR2 as SVGAGI (reference sequence). This CDR3 contains 16 residues.

The chain links TRBV10-3 to TRBJ1-5, with D possibly being TRBD1 (5 bases). V shed 6 bases and J shed 4 bases, with 16 bases lying between them. The CDR3 consists of 15 residues. Germline assignment: CDR1 ENHRY and CDR2 SYGVKD. The chain's CDR3 is CAISVQGGGNQPQHF. The DNA for the CDR3 is TGTGCCATCAGCGTCCAGGGTGGTGGGAATCAGCCCCAGCATTTT.

V and J are TRBV13 and TRBJ2-5; 10 bases are shared with TRBD2. Losses at the gene ends were 1 base for V and 7 bases for J; bases not matched to a gene: 12. The CDR3 is 17 residues long. Germline V gene lookup returns CDR1 PRHDT and CDR2 FYEKMQ (reference sequence). CDR3 coding DNA: TGTGCCAGCAGCTTAGAAAAGAGCGGGGGGGCCCTATGGACCCAGTACTTC. This gives the protein CASSLEKSGGALWTQYF.

This clone has a handful of counts. The J gene is TRBJ2-3, the V gene TRBV9; 9 nucleotides align to TRBD2. The trim removed 2 bases at V and 3 bases at J, leaving 7 bases unmatched. CDR3 size: 16 residues. CDR1 SGDLS and CDR2 YYNGEE come from the germline V gene. This CDR3 reads CASSVAARGGTDTQYF. The CDR3 DNA reads TGTGCCAGCAGCGTGGCGGCGCGGGGGGGAACAGATACGCAGTATTTT.

Concerning this clone: Compared with germline, one end of the junction differs, possibly owing to a read error. This chain links TRBV2 with TRBJ2-5; D is possibly TRBD2 (5 bases). Looked up from germline, CDR1 is SNHLY and CDR2 is FYNNEI. The CDR3 loop spans 13 amino acids. CDR3 in DNA: TGTGCCAGCAGCAACGGCAACCGGGAAGCCGGGGACTTC. Its translation is CASSNGNREAGDF.

J is TRBJ1-6 and V is TRBV30; 9 positions match TRBD1. The CDR3 consists of 13 residues. With 5 bases clipped from V and 10 bases from J, the junction kept 6 bases outside the gene matches. CDR1 GTSNPN and CDR2 SVGIG come from the germline V gene (reference sequence). The CDR3 sequence: CAWQGQGSSPLHF. CDR3 nucleotides: TGTGCCTGGCAGGGACAGGGCTCATCACCCCTCCACTTT.

The chain combines TRBV5-4 with TRBJ2-1, with a weak D call TRBD1 (6 bases). The CDR3 length is 14 residues. V lost 5 bases, J lost 0 bases, and 9 bases lay in between. CDR1 and CDR2 (germline): SGHNT, YYREEE (reference sequence). The DNA for the CDR3 is TGTGCCAGCAGGCAGGGGACCTCCTACAATGAGCAGTTCTTC. As protein: CASRQGTSYNEQFF.

This clone was recorded once. The V call is TRBV11-3, the J call TRBJ2-7, with TRBD2 matching 12 bases. Per germline, CDR1 SGHNT and CDR2 YENEEA. CDR3 length equals 17 residues. V shed 0 bases and J 3 bases; nucleotides not matched to a gene: 6. The CDR3: CASSLDWTSGDYYEQYF. CDR3 coding DNA: TGTGCCAGCAGCTTAGACTGGACTAGCGGGGACTACTACGAGCAGTACTTC.